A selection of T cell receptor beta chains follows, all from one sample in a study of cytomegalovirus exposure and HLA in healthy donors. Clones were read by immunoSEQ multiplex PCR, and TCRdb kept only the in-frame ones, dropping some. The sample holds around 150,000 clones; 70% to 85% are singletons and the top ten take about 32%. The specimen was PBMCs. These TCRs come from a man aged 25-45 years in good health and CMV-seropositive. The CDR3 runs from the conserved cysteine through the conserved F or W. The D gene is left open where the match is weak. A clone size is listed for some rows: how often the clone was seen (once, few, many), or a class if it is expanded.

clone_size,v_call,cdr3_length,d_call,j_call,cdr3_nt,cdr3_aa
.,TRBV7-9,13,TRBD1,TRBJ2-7,TGTGCCAGCAGTTACGGACAGGCCTACGAGCAGTACTTC,CASSYGQAYEQYF
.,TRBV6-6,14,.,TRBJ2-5,TGTGCCAGCTCCAGCTCTCCTAGGAAAGAGACCCAGTACTTC,CASSSSPRKETQYF
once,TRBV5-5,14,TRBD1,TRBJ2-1,TGTGCCAGCAGCTCCTCGGCAGGGGGCTATGAGCAGTTCTTC,CASSSSAGGYEQFF
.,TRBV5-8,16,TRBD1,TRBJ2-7,TGTGCCAGCAGCTTGGAGGGGGCAGGGGGCTACAAGGAGCAGTACTTC,CASSLEGAGGYKEQYF
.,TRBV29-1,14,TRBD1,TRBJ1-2,TGCAGCGTCCCACGGACAGGGGGCACCTATGGCTACACCTTC,CSVPRTGGTYGYTF
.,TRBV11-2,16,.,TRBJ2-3,TGTGCCAGCAGCCCCTCCGCCCCGGGAGGCACAGATACGCAGTATTTT,CASSPSAPGGTDTQYF
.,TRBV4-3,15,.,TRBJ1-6,TGCGCCAGCAGCCAAATGATAGCCGCGGGTTCACCCCTCCACTTT,CASSQMIAAGSPLHF
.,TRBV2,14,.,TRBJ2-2,TGTGCCAGCAGTGAAATTACTGACACCGGGGAGCTGTTTTTT,CASSEITDTGELFF
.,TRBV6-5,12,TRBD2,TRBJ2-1,TGTGCCAGCAGTTACTCGGGGGGGGAGCAGTTCTTC,CASSYSGGEQFF
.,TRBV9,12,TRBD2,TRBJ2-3,TGTGCCACAAGCTCGGGGGGAGATACGCAGTATTTT,CATSSGGDTQYF
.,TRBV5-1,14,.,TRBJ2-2,TGCGCCAGCAGCTTACTGAGAGGGACCGGGGAGCTGTTTTTT,CASSLLRGTGELFF
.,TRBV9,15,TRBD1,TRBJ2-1,TGTGCCAGCAGCGTCGGACAGGGAGGATACAATGAGCAGTTCTTC,CASSVGQGGYNEQFF
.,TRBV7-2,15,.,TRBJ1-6,TGTGCCAGCAGCTTAGCTAATTTGCGGGGTTCACCCCTCCACTTT,CASSLANLRGSPLHF
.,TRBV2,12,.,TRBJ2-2,TGTGCCAGCACGCTGAGCACCGGGGAGCTGTTTTTT,CASTLSTGELFF
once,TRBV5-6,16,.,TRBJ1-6,TGTGCCAGCACCTTGATTGGGGGAGGGAATAATTCACCCCTCCACTTT,CASTLIGGGNNSPLHF
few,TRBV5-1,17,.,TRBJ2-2,TGCGCCAGCAGCTCCAACCCGGGGGGCCGGAACACCGGGGAGCTGTTTTTT,CASSSNPGGRNTGELFF
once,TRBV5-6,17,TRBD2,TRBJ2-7,TGTGCCAGCAGCTTTTTACTAGCGGGGGGTCATCTATACGAGCAGTACTTC,CASSFLLAGGHLYEQYF
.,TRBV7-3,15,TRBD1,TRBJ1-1,TGTGCCAGCAGCTTAATGGGCAGGGGGGACACTGAAGCTTTCTTT,CASSLMGRGDTEAFF
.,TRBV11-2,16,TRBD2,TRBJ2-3,TGTGCCAGCAGCGCCCGACTAGCGGGCCCCACAGATACGCAGTATTTT,CASSARLAGPTDTQYF
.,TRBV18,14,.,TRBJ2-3,TGTGCCAGCTCACCAATGGGGGCTTCAGATACGCAGTATTTT,CASSPMGASDTQYF
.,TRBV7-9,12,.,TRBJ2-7,TGTGCCAGCTCCGACAGCTCCTACGAGCAGTACTTC,CASSDSSYEQYF
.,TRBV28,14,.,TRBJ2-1,TGTGCCAGCAGTCCCAGGGAGGATTACAATGAGCAGTTCTTC,CASSPREDYNEQFF
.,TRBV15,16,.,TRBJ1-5,TGTGCCACCAGCAGAGATGCGGGGGCGGCCAATCAGCCCCAGCATTTT,CATSRDAGAANQPQHF
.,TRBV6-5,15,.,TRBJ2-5,TGTGCCAGCATGGACATGGGCAAGGGCCAAGAGACCCAGTACTTC,CASMDMGKGQETQYF
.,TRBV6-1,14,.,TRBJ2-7,TGTGCCAGCAGCCGCTGGTCCGGAGACTACGAGCAGTACTTC,CASSRWSGDYEQYF
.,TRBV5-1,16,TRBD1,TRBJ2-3,TGCGCCAGCAGCCTCCCTCTGACAGGGAACACAGATACGCAGTATTTT,CASSLPLTGNTDTQYF
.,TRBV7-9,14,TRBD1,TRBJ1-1,TGTGCCAGCAGCTTTGACAGGGGGCGGGATGAAGCTTTCTTT,CASSFDRGRDEAFF
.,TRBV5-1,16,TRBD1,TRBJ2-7,TGCGCCAGCAGCTTGGGGGTTGGACAGGGGGCGCGGGAGCAGTACTTC,CASSLGVGQGAREQYF
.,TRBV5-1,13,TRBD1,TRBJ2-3,TGCGCCAGCAGCAGAGACAGGGAGGATACGCAGTATTTT,CASSRDREDTQYF
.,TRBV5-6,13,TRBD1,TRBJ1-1,TGTGCCAGCAGCTCGACAGGGGGATTAAAAGCTTTCTTT,CASSSTGGLKAFF
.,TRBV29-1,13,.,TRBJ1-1,TGCAGCGTTGGCCCCAGGGTTAACACTGAAGCTTTCTTT,CSVGPRVNTEAFF
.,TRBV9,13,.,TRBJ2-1,TGTGCCAGCAGCCTTTGGACTAACAATGAGCAGTTCTTC,CASSLWTNNEQFF
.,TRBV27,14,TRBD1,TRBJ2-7,TGTGCCAGCAGTTCCCCGGGACAGGGCTACGAGCAGTACTTC,CASSSPGQGYEQYF
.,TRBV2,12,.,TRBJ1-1,TGTGCCAGCAGTGACCTGAAGCTTGAAGCTTTCTTT,CASSDLKLEAFF
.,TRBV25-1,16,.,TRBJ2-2,TGTGCCAGCAGTGAGTTGAACAACAGGGCCCCCGGGGAGCTGTTTTTT,CASSELNNRAPGELFF
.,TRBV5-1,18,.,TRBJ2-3,TGCGCCAGCAGCCTATTTGGGCGGGGAAATTATCTCACAGATACGCAGTATTTT,CASSLFGRGNYLTDTQYF
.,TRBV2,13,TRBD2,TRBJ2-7,TGTGCCAGCAGCGGACTAGCGGGCGGGTTGCAGTACTTC,CASSGLAGGLQYF
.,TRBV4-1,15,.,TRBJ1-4,TGCGCCAGCAGCCAAGTGGCAGGGTTCGGGGAAAAACTGTTTTTT,CASSQVAGFGEKLFF
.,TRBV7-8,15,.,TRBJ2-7,TGTGCCAGCAGCACGCCACTCAAGACAGGCAGCGAGCAGTACTTC,CASSTPLKTGSEQYF
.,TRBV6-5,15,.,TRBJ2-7,TGTGCCAGCAGATCCACAGGATTAGACTCCTACGAGCAGTACTTC,CASRSTGLDSYEQYF
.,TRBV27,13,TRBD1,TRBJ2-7,TGTGCCAGCAGTTTGGAGACAGGGTACGAGCAGTACTTC,CASSLETGYEQYF
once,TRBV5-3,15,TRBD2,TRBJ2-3,TGTGCCAGAAGCGTGGGACTAGCGGGAGCAGATACGCAGTATTTT,CARSVGLAGADTQYF
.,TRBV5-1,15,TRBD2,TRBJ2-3,TGCGCCAGCAGCTCAGGACTAGCGGGAGGTAATACGCAGTATTTT,CASSSGLAGGNTQYF
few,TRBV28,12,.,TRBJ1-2,TGTGCCAGCAGATCGGACAGCTATGGCTACACCTTC,CASRSDSYGYTF
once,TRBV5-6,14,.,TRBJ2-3,TGTGCCAGCAGCTTGATGAGGGTAACAGATACGCAGTATTTT,CASSLMRVTDTQYF
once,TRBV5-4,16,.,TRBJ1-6,TGTGCCAGTAAGATCGTAGGGGGGGCCTATAATTCACCCCTCCACTTT,CASKIVGGAYNSPLHF